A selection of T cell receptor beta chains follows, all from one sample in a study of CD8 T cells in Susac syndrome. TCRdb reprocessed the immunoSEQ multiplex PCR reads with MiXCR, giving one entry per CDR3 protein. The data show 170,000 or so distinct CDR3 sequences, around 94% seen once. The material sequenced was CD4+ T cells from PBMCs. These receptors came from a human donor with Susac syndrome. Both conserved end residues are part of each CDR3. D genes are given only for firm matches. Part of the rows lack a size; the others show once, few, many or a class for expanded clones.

CDR3 DNA: TGTGCCAGTAGTGTGACAGGGGCCCGGGAGACCCAGTACTTC
CDR3 protein: CASSVTGARETQYF
J gene: TRBJ2-5
D gene: TRBD1
V gene: TRBV19
clone size: -

CDR3 DNA: TGTGCCATCTCAAAGAACACTGAAGCTTTCTTT
CDR3 protein: CAISKNTEAFF
J gene: TRBJ1-1
D gene: -
V gene: TRBV19
clone size: -

CDR3 DNA: TGTGCCAGCAGCCTTACCGGGACAGTTCGCAGAAACACCATATATTTT
CDR3 protein: CASSLTGTVRRNTIYF
J gene: TRBJ1-3
D gene: TRBD1
V gene: TRBV28
clone size: -

CDR3 DNA: TGTGCCAGCAGTGTCGGCAATCAGCCCCAGCATTTT
CDR3 protein: CASSVGNQPQHF
J gene: TRBJ1-5
D gene: -
V gene: TRBV2
clone size: -

CDR3 DNA: TGCAGTGCAACAGGGGAGGGGACCCCCCAATCGAACACCGGGGAGCTGTTTTTT
CDR3 protein: CSATGEGTPQSNTGELFF
J gene: TRBJ2-2
D gene: -
V gene: TRBV20-1
clone size: -

CDR3 DNA: TGCAGTGCTTACGACAGCTACAATGAGCAGTTCTTC
CDR3 protein: CSAYDSYNEQFF
J gene: TRBJ2-1
D gene: -
V gene: TRBV20-1
clone size: -

CDR3 DNA: TGTGCCAGTAGTGAGGGAATGAACACTGAAGCTTTCTTT
CDR3 protein: CASSEGMNTEAFF
J gene: TRBJ1-1
D gene: -
V gene: TRBV19
clone size: -

CDR3 DNA: TGTGCCTGGAGTCTTACCGGGACACCTACCTACGAGCAGTACTTC
CDR3 protein: CAWSLTGTPTYEQYF
J gene: TRBJ2-7
D gene: -
V gene: TRBV30
clone size: -

CDR3 DNA: TGTGCCAGCCCCGACAGGGGTACTATCTATAATTCACCCCTCCACTTT
CDR3 protein: CASPDRGTIYNSPLHF
J gene: TRBJ1-6
D gene: TRBD1
V gene: TRBV27
clone size: -

CDR3 DNA: TGTGCCAGCAGCTTGAAGGGACAGGGGTTCTATGGCTACACCTTC
CDR3 protein: CASSLKGQGFYGYTF
J gene: TRBJ1-2
D gene: TRBD1
V gene: TRBV5-4
clone size: -

CDR3 DNA: TGTGCCAGCAGCTCACAGGGTAGGGATCAGCCCCAGCATTTT
CDR3 protein: CASSSQGRDQPQHF
J gene: TRBJ1-5
D gene: -
V gene: TRBV7-8
clone size: once

CDR3 DNA: TGTGCCACCAGCAGAGAAGGGGAGCCTGGAAACACCATATATTTT
CDR3 protein: CATSREGEPGNTIYF
J gene: TRBJ1-3
D gene: -
V gene: TRBV15
clone size: -

CDR3 DNA: TGCAGCGTTGTCACAGGGAATAGAGGCTACGAGCAGTACTTC
CDR3 protein: CSVVTGNRGYEQYF
J gene: TRBJ2-7
D gene: -
V gene: TRBV29-1
clone size: -

CDR3 DNA: TGTGCCAGTAGTATAGTCGGGGGCGAGCAGTACTTC
CDR3 protein: CASSIVGGEQYF
J gene: TRBJ2-7
D gene: -
V gene: TRBV19
clone size: -

CDR3 DNA: TGTGCCAGCACACGAAGGACTGTCCAAGAGACCCAGTACTTC
CDR3 protein: CASTRRTVQETQYF
J gene: TRBJ2-5
D gene: -
V gene: TRBV6-2/TRBV6-3
clone size: -

CDR3 DNA: TGTGCCAGCAGTTTCGTGGGAGCTAATGAAAAACTGTTTTTT
CDR3 protein: CASSFVGANEKLFF
J gene: TRBJ1-4
D gene: -
V gene: TRBV27
clone size: -

CDR3 DNA: TGTGCCAGCAGCCGTGGGACTAGTAACTACAATGAGCAGTTCTTC
CDR3 protein: CASSRGTSNYNEQFF
J gene: TRBJ2-1
D gene: TRBD2
V gene: TRBV28
clone size: -

CDR3 DNA: TGTGCCACCAGCGATTTAAGTGAAAAACTGTTTTTT
CDR3 protein: CATSDLSEKLFF
J gene: TRBJ1-4
D gene: -
V gene: TRBV15
clone size: -

CDR3 DNA: TGCAGTGCTAGGGATACCTACGAGCAGTACTTC
CDR3 protein: CSARDTYEQYF
J gene: TRBJ2-7
D gene: -
V gene: TRBV20-1
clone size: few

CDR3 DNA: TGCGCCAGCAGCTTGGAAGCAGGGGGCGTTTGGACTGAAGCTTTCTTT
CDR3 protein: CASSLEAGGVWTEAFF
J gene: TRBJ1-1
D gene: TRBD1
V gene: TRBV5-1
clone size: -

CDR3 DNA: TGTGCCAGCTCCTTGGGACAGGGGGCCGTAGATACGCAGTATTTT
CDR3 protein: CASSLGQGAVDTQYF
J gene: TRBJ2-3
D gene: TRBD1
V gene: TRBV18
clone size: -

CDR3 DNA: TGCGCCAGCAGCTTGGGGGTGACAGCGAGCTCCTACGAGCAGTACTTC
CDR3 protein: CASSLGVTASSYEQYF
J gene: TRBJ2-7
D gene: -
V gene: TRBV5-1
clone size: once

CDR3 DNA: TGTGCCAGCAGCAAAGACAGGGGAGACGAGCAGTACTTC
CDR3 protein: CASSKDRGDEQYF
J gene: TRBJ2-7
D gene: TRBD1
V gene: TRBV7-6
clone size: -

CDR3 DNA: TGTGCCAGCAGCTCCGGGGTAGGGAATGAGCAGTTCTTC
CDR3 protein: CASSSGVGNEQFF
J gene: TRBJ2-1
D gene: -
V gene: TRBV5-4
clone size: -

CDR3 DNA: TGTGCCAGCCAACTGAGTGGGGGCGCGAGTAATGAGCAGTTCTTC
CDR3 protein: CASQLSGGASNEQFF
J gene: TRBJ2-1
D gene: -
V gene: TRBV14
clone size: -

CDR3 DNA: TGCAACCCCCAGGGAACGGCAGGGGATGCGGGAACGCAGTATTTT
CDR3 protein: CNPQGTAGDAGTQYF
J gene: TRBJ2-3
D gene: -
V gene: TRBV20-1
clone size: -

CDR3 DNA: TGTGCCAGCGCATGGCAGGGGCCCTATGGCTACACCTTC
CDR3 protein: CASAWQGPYGYTF
J gene: TRBJ1-2
D gene: -
V gene: TRBV18
clone size: -

CDR3 DNA: TGTGCCAGCAGCTCGCCGGGACTAGCGGGAGCGGATGAGCAGTTCTTC
CDR3 protein: CASSSPGLAGADEQFF
J gene: TRBJ2-1
D gene: TRBD2
V gene: TRBV7-9
clone size: -

CDR3 DNA: TGTGCCAGCTCCACTCCGGGACTAGTACCCTCCTACGAGCAGTACTTC
CDR3 protein: CASSTPGLVPSYEQYF
J gene: TRBJ2-7
D gene: TRBD2
V gene: TRBV28
clone size: -